This T cell receptor (beta chain) was captured by sequencing in a study of blood T cell repertoires in COVID-19. At the level of the study: Acute and convalescent COVID-19 specimens originated in the United States, Italy and Spain. T cells, B-cell-depleted T cells, or PBMCs supplied cDNA or gDNA.

Authors' analysis steps: Reference gene primer amplification gave nucleated cell count estimates. Profiled with immunoSEQ multiplex PCR; TCRdb holds only in-frame clones, not every one. V, J and clone size were drawn from that table, and D and trimming were deduced from the DNA. The table lists fewer than 150,000 clones, approximately 84% of them singletons. Germline lookup yields CDR1 SGHTA and CDR2 FQGTGA. The CDR3 spans 13 residues. Trimming took 3 bases from V and 6 from J, leaving 11 bases between them. The rearrangement uses TRBV7-3 and TRBJ1-1; D uncertain. The sequenced sample consisted of peripheral blood. The source of this sequence is a human donor in a cohort sampled during active COVID-19. Written as DNA, the CDR3 is TGTGCCAGCAGCTTGAACATGGGCTCTGAAGCTTTCTTT. Translating it yields CASSLNMGSEAFF.